This record covers a single TCR beta chain. The target of this receptor is not known. No per-base quality is available; no much larger clone lies one base away. This specimen belongs to a study of blood T cells in healthy people across ages (dated by TCRdb to the mid-2010s). Background for the entire study: In model experiments, template switching captured about one uniquely barcoded TCR beta cDNA molecule for every two T cells. The study measured age-related changes in TCR beta repertoire diversity using deep sequencing normalized with unique cDNA molecular identifiers. The donors were divided into four age groups: young (average approximately 17 years), middle-aged (around 41), aged (about 60) and long-lived (more than 75). To avoid experimental bias, donors of different ages were spread randomly across the sequencing lanes. Two additional independent replicas of 1 million unique cDNA reads from the same blood draw were analyzed for two donors (one aged 18 to 30 and one aged 80 or older).

The donors were roughly 39 Caucasian individuals from Russia, aged roughly 6 to 90 years, who were systemically healthy. Roughly 10 milliliters of peripheral blood were collected from each donor into EDTA-treated Vacutainer tubes. PBMCs were isolated by Ficoll-Paque density-gradient centrifugation, with at least 6 million obtained per sample. Trizol reagent was used to extract total RNA from the PBMCs, yielding at least 6 micrograms per sample. For every donor, flow cytometry on a PBMC aliquot measured the percentage of naive CD45RAhigh/CD27high T cells. Clipping removes 6 bases from V and 8 bases from J, with 8 as the unmatched junction base count. The CDR3 has 13 amino acids, counting the end cysteine and phenylalanine. Just the 39-base CDR3 DNA is kept, in frame starting at base 1. For CDR1 and CDR2, the germline V gene lists SQVTM and ANQGSEA. Results and caveats for the whole study, not just this receptor: The CMV infection status of donors was not known, potentially confounding age-related changes in expanded clonotypes. Bulk unsorted PBMC profiling prevented conclusive comparison of naive and antigen-experienced compartments. Compared with the aged group, the long-lived group had more naive CD4+ T cells, fewer expanded clones and increased TCR diversity, a pattern suggesting age selection. As age increased, observed TCR beta diversity per million T cells dropped in a roughly linear way, and a significant reduction was already evident by age about 40. The percentage of naive T cells measured by flow cytometry correlated strongly with observed TCR beta diversity. Estimates of total diversity based on one million sequenced T cells were considered lower bounds and underestimates.

Library creation used 5' RACE. The sequencer listed for this sample is Illumina HiSeq 2500. A second PCR of about 7 to 12 cycles was performed with a sample-barcoded 5' primer and a J-beta primer mix. A unique molecular identifier was introduced onto each TCR beta cDNA molecule by a template-switch 5' adaptor carrying 12 random nucleotides. Each sample yielded at least 2.5 million CDR3-containing paired-end reads. The Mint cDNA synthesis kit, primed by a TRBC-specific oligonucleotide, was used to synthesize first-strand cDNA from all RNA. Following uracil-DNA glycosylase treatment, a first 18-cycle PCR with universal primers M1SS and BC2_uni_R was performed on all cDNA. Under the source paper's analysis protocol: For normalization, 1 million high-quality reads were randomly selected from each sample, with every read carrying a distinct molecular identifier. Reads with shared molecular identifiers were discarded instead of being binned into consensus sequences. CDR3 identification, clonotype clustering and error correction used MiTCR with a Q25 quality threshold and the strictest error-elimination algorithm. A nonparametric unseen species model with Euler transformation was used to estimate lower-bound total TCR beta diversity. In TCRdb, the public reads were trimmed at Q25 with fastp and aligned with MiXCR, with productive beta chains retained. Each entry is one CDR3 protein sequence, shown with its most common DNA and genes. These V and J calls originate from TCRdb's pipeline instead of the authors' own analysis. This sample is represented by some 900,000 distinct CDR3 sequences; under 50% of them were singletons. The top ten constitute around 15% of the sample.

The receptor was derived from a man aged 25-40 years in good health. The receptor chain draws on TRBV29-1 and TRBJ2-3; the junction holds 10 bases that match TRBD2. Material: blood. In nucleotide form, the sequence is TGCAGCGTCGGGGCTAGCGGGGGAGGTACGCAGTATTTT. Translated, it reads CSVGASGGGTQYF.